This TCR beta chain is from a study of blood T cell repertoires in COVID-19. Overall study: Donors in the United States, Italy and Spain gave samples during acute or convalescent COVID-19.

Original methodology: Estimates of nucleated cell counts were drawn from the amplification of reference gene primers. Method: immunoSEQ multiplex PCR; TCRdb's copy keeps in-frame clones and lacks some. V, J and clone size reflect that table, while D and trimming were determined from the DNA. The sample includes some 190,000 clones, 80% to 90% of them seen just once. Trimming at V came to 5 bases and at J to 6 bases, leaving 12 bases not matched to a gene. CDR3 length: 16 amino acids. CDR1 is KGHSH and CDR2 is LQKENI in the germline V gene. This chain connects TRBV18 to TRBJ2-3; 9 nucleotides line up with TRBD1. Sequenced input: peripheral blood. The origin of this receptor is a man aged 18 to 29 with active or convalescent COVID-19. This chain's CDR3 is CASSTTDGTGTDTQYF. The CDR3 DNA reads as TGTGCCAGCTCAACAACAGACGGGACAGGGACGGATACGCAGTATTTT.